Shown below are 30 T cell receptor beta chains from a single sample sequenced in a study of PD-1 blockade in classical Hodgkin lymphoma. The data were produced by immunoSEQ multiplex PCR, yet TCRdb's version contains in-frame clones alone and is incomplete. The table includes about 32,000 clones, 81% detected once. Time point here: cycle 4 day 1 (C4D1), after 5 to 7 weeks of nivolumab. All trial patients relapsed after autologous stem cell transplantation. The sample consisted of peripheral blood mononuclear cells (PBMCs), taken before the fourth cycle of nivolumab. The receptors stem from a human donor with classical Hodgkin lymphoma.

V and J are TRBV5-1 and TRBJ2-7; 8 nucleotides agree with TRBD1. There are 15 residues in the CDR3. CDR1 and CDR2 (germline): SGHRS, YFSETQ. With 6 bases clipped from V and 5 bases from J, the junction kept 13 bases outside the gene matches. CDR3 in amino acids: CASTMPRGRGDEQYV. The CDR3 DNA sequence: TGCGCCAGCACAATGCCCAGGGGGCGCGGCGACGAGCAGTACGTC.

This sequence joins TRBV19 and TRBJ2-2; TRBD2 is a possible D gene (6 bases). V lost 1 base and J lost 7, with 13 bases in between. Germline V lookup: CDR1 LNHDA, CDR2 SQIVND (reference sequence). The CDR3 length is 15 residues. This CDR3 is CASSIVTRGGGELFF. CDR3 DNA: TGTGCCAGTAGTATAGTTACCCGGGGAGGCGGGGAGCTGTTTTTT.

The chain couples TRBV6-1 to TRBJ2-3, with a tentative D call TRBD2 (5 bases). This CDR3 has 15 amino acids. The ends were cut back, 0 bases at V and 3 bases at J, with 10 bases in the middle. Germline values: CDR1 MNHNS, CDR2 SASEGT. CDR3 in amino acids: CASSEALTGTDTQYF. The CDR3 DNA reads TGTGCCAGCAGTGAAGCGCTGACGGGAACAGATACGCAGTATTTT.

This clone was counted a few times. The V and J genes are TRBV27 and TRBJ1-1; 8 bases align to TRBD1. The J segment lost 5 bases and the V segment lost 8 bases, leaving 10 bases of the junction unmatched. The V gene's germline CDR1 is MNHEY and CDR2 SMNVEV (reference sequence). The CDR3 is 14 amino acids. CDR3 sequence (DNA): TGTGCCAGCCACCCAGGGGGCGTCTGGACTGAAGCTTTCTTT. Translation: CASHPGGVWTEAFF.

The CDR3 coding sequence is TGTGCCAGCAGGCCTTTAGAGTACACTGAAGCTTTCTTT. Amino acids: CASRPLEYTEAFF. The rearrangement uses TRBV14 and TRBJ1-1, with unresolved D. The ends were cut back, 6 bases at V and 3 bases at J, with 11 bases in the middle. From germline, CDR1 is SGHDN and CDR2 FVKESK. The CDR3 contains 13 residues.

CDR3 protein: CAISEVKGDHNEQFF. CDR3 coding DNA: TGTGCCATCAGTGAAGTTAAGGGGGATCACAATGAGCAGTTCTTC. V and J are TRBV10-3 and TRBJ2-1, with a tentative D call TRBD1 (6 bases). CDR3 length equals 15 residues. The V end was cut by 3 bases, the J end by 5 bases, with 14 bases between. Germline CDR1 ENHRY, CDR2 SYGVKD.

V usage is TRBV4-2 and J usage is TRBJ2-5; no firm D call. In germline, CDR1 is LGHNA, CDR2 YNFKEQ. Trimming cost V 1 base and J 4 bases, with 22 bases left between them. The CDR3 is 18 residues long. CDR3 in DNA: TGTGCCAGCAGCCAAGGCGAGCGAAGCGCGATCTTTTTAGAGACCCAGTACTTC. Protein product: CASSQGERSAIFLETQYF.

The chain employs TRBV10-3 and TRBJ2-7; the D gene is possibly TRBD2 (6 bases). Between the trimmed V and J ends, which lost 6 bases and 2 bases, there was a span of 11 bases. Germline assignment: CDR1 ENHRY and CDR2 SYGVKD. The CDR3 covers 13 residues. The CDR3 is CAISPGLPYEQYF. CDR3 DNA: TGTGCCATCAGCCCGGGACTGCCCTACGAGCAGTACTTC.

This clone qualifies as medium-sized (0.01 to 0.1%). The chain has TRBV20-1 and TRBJ1-1; D not certain. Germline V lookup: CDR1 DFQATT, CDR2 SNEGSKA (reference sequence). V lost 8 bases to trimming and J lost 12 bases, with 10 bases between them. This CDR3 is 8 amino acids long. CDR3 protein: CSTMSPFF. The CDR3 bases are TGCAGTACTATGTCGCCTTTCTTT.

This clone was recorded only once. The chain uses TRBV28 and TRBJ2-1; a weak D match, TRBD1 (7 bases). Trimming pared 6 bases from V and 9 bases from J, leaving 24 bases between. This CDR3 comprises 16 residues. Germline V CDR1 and CDR2: MDHEN, SYDVKM. As DNA, the CDR3 is TGTGCCAGCAGCACAGGGGCCTGGGGCAGGGGAGGTGAGCAGTTCTTC. Amino acids: CASSTGAWGRGGEQFF.

The chain combines TRBV6-4 with TRBJ2-7, with 13 bases matching TRBD2. V lost 0 bases, J lost 2 bases, and 7 bases stayed unmatched. Germline CDR1 and CDR2: MRHNA and SNTAGT. CDR3 size: 18 residues. The CDR3 coding sequence is TGTGCCAGCAGTGACTCGGCGGGAACTAGCGGGAGGGCCTACGAGCAGTACTTC. This encodes CASSDSAGTSGRAYEQYF.

The chain uses TRBV5-5 and TRBJ1-2; possible D gene TRBD1, 5 bases. V lost 0 bases and J lost 8, with 17 bases in between. From germline, CDR1 is SGHKS and CDR2 YYEKEE (reference sequence). The CDR3 totals 15 residues. The chain's CDR3 is CASSLAFWTIRGYTF. CDR3 DNA sequence: TGTGCCAGCAGCTTGGCCTTTTGGACAATAAGGGGCTACACCTTC.

The CDR3 DNA is TGTGCCACCCTCCGGGATTTATGGTCCTACAATGAGCAGTTCTTC. Translated: CATLRDLWSYNEQFF. The rearrangement links TRBV6-5 to TRBJ2-1; a weak D match, TRBD2 (5 bases). Germline loops: CDR1 MNHEY, CDR2 SVGAGI. This CDR3 comprises 15 residues. Trimming pared 10 bases from V and 1 base from J, leaving 17 bases between.

The genes are TRBV6-1 and TRBJ2-7; a weak D match, TRBD1 (6 bases). The length of the CDR3 is 12 residues. Germline loops: CDR1 MNHNS, CDR2 SASEGT. V lost 6 bases to trimming and J lost 3 bases, with 9 bases between them. The CDR3 DNA reads as TGTGCCAGCAGCAAAGGGGGCTACGAGCAGTACGTC. This gives the protein CASSKGGYEQYV.

This chain uses TRBV27 with TRBJ1-6; 7 bases agree with TRBD1. CDR3 length: 15 residues. The ends lost 6 bases at V and 7 bases at J; junction bases unmatched: 9. Germline V gene lookup returns CDR1 MNHEY and CDR2 SMNVEV (reference sequence). CDR3 DNA: TGTGCCAGCAGACCAGACAGGGCTGGGAATTCACCCCTCCACTTT. Translating it yields CASRPDRAGNSPLHF.

The rearrangement links TRBV6-1 to TRBJ1-5, with a tentative D call TRBD1 (5 bases). The CDR3 has 16 amino acids. Deletions cut 3 bases from V and 3 bases from J, with 15 bases between. Per germline, CDR1 MNHNS and CDR2 SASEGT. CDR3: CASSELAGEFNQPQHF. CDR3 nucleotides: TGTGCCAGCAGTGAGCTTGCGGGGGAGTTCAATCAGCCCCAGCATTTT.

The genes are TRBV19 and TRBJ1-1, with D unresolved. V lost 8 bases to trimming and J lost 3 bases, with 4 bases between them. From germline, CDR1 is LNHDA and CDR2 SQIVND (reference sequence). This CDR3 comprises 10 residues. In nucleotides, the CDR3 is TGTGCCAGTTGGCACACTGAAGCTTTCTTT. Translating gives CASWHTEAFF.

The J gene is TRBJ2-6, the V gene TRBV11-1; 7 bases agree with TRBD1. CDR1 is SGHAT, CDR2 FQDESV, per germline (reference sequence). Trimming took 8 bases from V and 0 from J; bases not matched to a gene: 7. The CDR3 is made up of 16 amino acids. CDR3 DNA sequence: TGTGCCAGCGGCGGACAGGCGGTCTCTGGGGCCAACGTCCTGACTTTC. As protein: CASGGQAVSGANVLTF.

The chain employs TRBV2 and TRBJ1-1; 9 bases are a match to TRBD1. This CDR3 comprises 15 residues. V was pared by 7 bases and J by 4 bases, with 10 bases of the junction left unmatched. Germline assignment: CDR1 SNHLY and CDR2 FYNNEI. The CDR3 DNA sequence: TGTGCCAGCACCTGGACAGGGGCTTCCGGCACTGAAGCTTTCTTT. Its translation is CASTWTGASGTEAFF.

The chain joins TRBV28 to TRBJ2-7, with D possibly being TRBD2 (6 bases). Looked up from germline, CDR1 is MDHEN and CDR2 is SYDVKM. The CDR3 sequence is 14 residues long. V lost 3 bases and J lost 1, with 10 bases in between. CDR3 loop: CASSFQGGSYEQYF. CDR3 sequence (DNA): TGTGCCAGCAGTTTTCAGGGAGGTTCCTACGAGCAGTACTTC.

The rearrangement uses TRBV7-2 and TRBJ2-2, with D perhaps TRBD2 (6 bases). V was pared by 5 bases and J by 0 bases, with 13 bases between. The germline CDR1 and CDR2 sequences are SGHTA and FQGNSA. This CDR3 region has 16 residues. The CDR3 coding sequence is TGTGCCAGCAGCAAGATTAGCGGTGCGAACACCGGGGAGCTGTTTTTT. Protein product: CASSKISGANTGELFF. Supplemented by reference TRBV7-2 and TRBJ2-2, the full variable domain reads GAGVSQSPSNKVTEKGKDVELRCDPISGHTALYWYRQSLGQGLEFLIYFQGNSAPDKSGLPSDRFSAERTGGSVSTLTIQRTQQEDSAVYLCASSKISGANTGELFFGEGSRLTVL.

This chain links TRBV7-3 with TRBJ1-1; 8 bases fit TRBD1. CDR1 is SGHTA and CDR2 is FQGTGA in the germline V gene. With 6 bases clipped from V and 4 bases from J, the junction kept 7 bases outside the gene matches. The CDR3 extends over 14 amino acids. This CDR3 reads CASSWTGRGTEAFF. The CDR3 nucleotides read TGTGCCAGCAGTTGGACAGGGCGAGGCACTGAAGCTTTCTTT. Based on the CDR3 plus reference TRBV7-3 and TRBJ1-1, the full variable domain is GAGVSQTPSNKVTEKGKYVELRCDPISGHTALYWYRQSLGQGPEFLIYFQGTGAADDSGLPNDRFFAVRPEGSVSTLKIQRTERGDSAVYLCASSWTGRGTEAFFGQGTRLTVV.

CDR3 in amino acids: CSVEDWREGRSEQFF. DNA of the CDR3: TGCAGCGTTGAAGATTGGCGGGAGGGCCGGAGTGAGCAGTTCTTC. V and J are TRBV29-1 and TRBJ2-1; TRBD2 aligns across 9 bases. This CDR3 region has 15 residues. Germline CDR1 SQVTM, CDR2 ANQGSEA. V was pared by 0 bases and J by 9 bases, with 9 bases of the junction left unmatched.

The rearrangement uses TRBV7-3 and TRBJ2-3; either TRBD1 or TRBD2 may fit D (7 bases each). CDR3 length equals 15 residues. Germline CDR1 SGHTA, CDR2 FQGTGA. V was pared by 6 bases and J by 3 bases, with 16 bases between. The CDR3 loop reads CASSPYRGGTDTQYF. CDR3 nucleotides: TGTGCCAGCAGTCCTTACAGGGGAGGGACAGATACGCAGTATTTT. Together with reference TRBV7-3 and TRBJ2-3, the CDR3 gives the full variable domain: GAGVSQTPSNKVTEKGKYVELRCDPISGHTALYWYRQSLGQGPEFLIYFQGTGAADDSGLPNDRFFAVRPEGSVSTLKIQRTERGDSAVYLCASSPYRGGTDTQYFGPGTRLTVL.

V gene TRBV7-8 combines with J gene TRBJ1-5, with no clear D. The CDR3 covers 14 residues. Trimming took 5 bases from V and 7 from J, leaving 15 bases between them. CDR1 is SGHVS, CDR2 FQNEAQ, per germline. The CDR3 DNA reads TGTGCCAGCAGCGGAAGACGGAGTATGCAGCCCCAGCATTTT. Translated: CASSGRRSMQPQHF.

The gene calls are TRBV19 and TRBJ1-3; TRBD1 might be the D (6 bases). The CDR3 is 15 residues long. Germline V gene sequence: CDR1 LNHDA, CDR2 SQIVND (reference sequence). The V and J ends lost 3 bases and 4 bases respectively, with 13 bases between them. The CDR3 DNA follows: TGTGCCAGTAGTATGAAACAGGGACCGGGAAACACCATATATTTT. Protein product: CASSMKQGPGNTIYF.

This chain connects TRBV19 to TRBJ1-6; TRBD1 matches at 7 bases. V lost 9 bases, J lost 5 bases, and 7 bases stayed unmatched. The germline V gene has CDR1 LNHDA and CDR2 SQIVND (reference sequence). This CDR3 has 14 amino acids. Here the CDR3 reads CASDPGQDNSPLHF. The CDR3 coding sequence is TGTGCCAGCGATCCTGGACAGGATAATTCACCCCTCCACTTT.

The V gene is TRBV4-1, the J gene TRBJ2-3; D gene uncertain. Trimming removed 1 base at V and 4 bases at J, with 3 bases between. Germline V gives CDR1 MGHRA, CDR2 YSYEKL. The CDR3 loop spans 12 amino acids. The DNA for the CDR3 is TGCGCCAGCAGCCAAGGAGCAGATACGCAGTATTTT. Protein: CASSQGADTQYF.

The CDR3, as DNA: TGTGCCAGCAGCTTGGAGGCTAGAGACAATGAGCAGTTCTTC. Protein product: CASSLEARDNEQFF. The chain recombines TRBV5-5 with TRBJ2-1; D not certain. The CDR3 extends over 14 amino acids. The germline gives CDR1 SGHKS, CDR2 YYEKEE (reference sequence). V gave up 0 bases and J gave up 5 bases, with 9 bases separating them.

The V call is TRBV7-2, the J call TRBJ1-1; no reliable D call. Trimming removed 1 base at V and 2 bases at J, with 8 bases between. Germline-derived CDR1 and CDR2 are SGHTA and FQGNSA. The CDR3 runs to 14 residues. This CDR3 is CASSLEGGNTEAFF. DNA for the CDR3: TGTGCCAGCAGCTTAGAGGGCGGCAACACTGAAGCTTTCTTT.